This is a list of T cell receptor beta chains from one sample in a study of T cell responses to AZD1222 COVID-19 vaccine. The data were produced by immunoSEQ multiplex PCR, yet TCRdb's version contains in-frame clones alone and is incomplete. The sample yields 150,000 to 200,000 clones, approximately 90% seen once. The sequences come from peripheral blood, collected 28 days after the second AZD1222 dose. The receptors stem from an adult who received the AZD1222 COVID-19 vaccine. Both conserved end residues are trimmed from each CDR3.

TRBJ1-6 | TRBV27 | ASAWDRGNSPLH
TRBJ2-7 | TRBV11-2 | ASSPRLAGGSYEQY
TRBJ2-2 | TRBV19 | ASSMRRTTGELF
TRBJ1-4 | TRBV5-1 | ASRVGDPVEKLF
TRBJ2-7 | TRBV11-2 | ASSSYRGRAVSYEQY
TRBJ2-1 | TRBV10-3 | AITEEDGSSYNEQF
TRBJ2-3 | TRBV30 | ACRGAGTQY
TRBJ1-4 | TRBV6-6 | ASSPGTGNEKLF
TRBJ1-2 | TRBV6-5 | ASWGGWYGYT
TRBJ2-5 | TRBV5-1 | ASTTGDLQETQY